Below, 3 T cell receptor delta chains from the same sample are listed, as sequenced in a study of gamma-delta T cells after stem cell transplantation. TCRdb re-called clones from the RT-PCR reads via CATT. The sample has 1,200 to 1,500 delta-chain clones; 10% are singletons. Specimen: gamma-delta T cells. These receptors were obtained from a human donor. It is not recorded whose cells these are; they may come from a transplant donor.

This rearrangement joins TRDV1 to TRDJ1; 10 bases line up with TRDD3. The J gene, not given by TCRdb, was assigned here from a germline match of the nucleotide sequence. Per germline, CDR1 TSWWSYY and CDR2 QGS. CDR3 size: 20 residues. V shed 9 bases, J shed 0 bases, and the junction held 22 bases outside the gene matches. DNA of the CDR3: TGTGCTCTGTGGGGCTGCAGAACTGGACCGGGGGATACGGACACCGATAAACTCATCTTT. Its protein is CALWGCRTGPGDTDTDKLIF.

With regard to this clone: The TCRdb record carries a much larger clone's protein, which differs from this DNA's translation at residue 14; a read error is the likely cause, and the protein listed here is the DNA translation. The rearrangement links TRDV2 to TRDJ1, with TRDD3 identical over 8 bases. Germline assignment: CDR1 GEAIGNYY and CDR2 EKD. CDR3 length: 18 residues. The junction had 22 bases not matched to a gene; V was cut back by 4 bases and J by 7 bases. In nucleotides, the CDR3 is TGTGCCTGTGATTCGGCCTCCTTGACTGGGGGGATAGTCCTTAAACTCATCTTT. Translated, it gives CACDSASLTGGIVLKLIF.

This clone was observed a few times. The J gene is TRDJ1, the V gene TRDV2; D possibly corresponds to TRDD2 (9 bases). The ends were cut back, 3 bases at V and 0 bases at J, with 31 bases in the middle. In germline, CDR1 is GEAIGNYY, CDR2 EKD. This CDR3 is built from 21 residues. The CDR3 region has the DNA TGTGCCTGTGACCCCCTTCCTACCCAGATGGGGGATCCTTCTGACACCGATAAACTCATCTTT. It codes for CACDPLPTQMGDPSDTDKLIF.